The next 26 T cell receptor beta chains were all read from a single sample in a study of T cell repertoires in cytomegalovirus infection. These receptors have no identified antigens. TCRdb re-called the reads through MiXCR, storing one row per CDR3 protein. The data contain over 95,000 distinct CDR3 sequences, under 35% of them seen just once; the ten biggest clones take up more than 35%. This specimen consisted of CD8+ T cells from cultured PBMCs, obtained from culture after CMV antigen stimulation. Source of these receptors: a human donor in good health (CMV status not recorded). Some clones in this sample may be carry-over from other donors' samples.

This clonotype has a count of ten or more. CDR3 sequence: CASRTFDSQNTGELFF. DNA of the CDR3: TGTGCCAGCAGAACATTTGATTCTCAGAACACCGGGGAGCTGTTTTTT. This chain connects TRBV28 to TRBJ2-2; D is ambiguous. V lost 6 bases, J lost 1 base, and 15 bases lay in between. The CDR3 runs to 16 residues. Germline CDR1 and CDR2: MDHEN and SYDVKM.

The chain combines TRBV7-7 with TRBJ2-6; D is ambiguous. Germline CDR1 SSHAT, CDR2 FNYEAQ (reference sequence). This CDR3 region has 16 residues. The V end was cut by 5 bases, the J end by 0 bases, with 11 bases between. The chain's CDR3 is CASSRTRDSGANVLTF. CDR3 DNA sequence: TGTGCCAGCAGCCGGACCCGAGACTCTGGGGCCAACGTCCTGACTTTC.

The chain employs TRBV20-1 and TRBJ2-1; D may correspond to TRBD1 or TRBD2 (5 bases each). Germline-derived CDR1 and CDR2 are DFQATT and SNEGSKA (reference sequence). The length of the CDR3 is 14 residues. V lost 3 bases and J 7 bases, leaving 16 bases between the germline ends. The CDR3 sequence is CSASGDLAQNEQFF. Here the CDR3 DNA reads TGCAGTGCTAGTGGGGACCTTGCGCAGAATGAGCAGTTCTTC.

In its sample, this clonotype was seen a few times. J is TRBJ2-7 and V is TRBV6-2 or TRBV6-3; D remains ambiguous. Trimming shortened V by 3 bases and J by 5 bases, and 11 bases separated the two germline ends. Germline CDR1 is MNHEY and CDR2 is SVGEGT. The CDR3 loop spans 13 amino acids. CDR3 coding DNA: TGTGCCAGCAGTTATGAGAGGTACCACGAGCAGTACTTC. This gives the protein CASSYERYHEQYF.

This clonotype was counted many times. Here the CDR3 reads CASSPPGGTYNEQFF. The CDR3 nucleotides are TGTGCCAGCAGCCCCCCCGGGGGGACCTACAATGAGCAGTTCTTC. V is TRBV7-6 and J is TRBJ2-1, with 7 nucleotides matching TRBD2. The ends lost 5 bases at V and 2 bases at J; junction bases unmatched: 6. The CDR3 consists of 15 residues. The germline V gene encodes CDR1 SGHVS and CDR2 FNYEAQ.

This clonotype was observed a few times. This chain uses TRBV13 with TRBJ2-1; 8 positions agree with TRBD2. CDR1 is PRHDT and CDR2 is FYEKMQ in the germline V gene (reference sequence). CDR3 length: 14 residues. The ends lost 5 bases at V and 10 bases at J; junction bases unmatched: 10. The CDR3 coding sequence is TGTGCCAGCAGCCCACAAGCGGGGGCGGGGGAGCAGTTCTTC. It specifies CASSPQAGAGEQFF.

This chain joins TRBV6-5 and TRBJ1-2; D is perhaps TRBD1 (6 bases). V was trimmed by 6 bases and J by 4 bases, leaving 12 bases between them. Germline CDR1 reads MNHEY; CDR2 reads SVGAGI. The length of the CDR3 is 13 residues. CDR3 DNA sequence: TGTGCCAGCAGAACTCAGGGGCCCTATGGCTACACCTTC. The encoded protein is CASRTQGPYGYTF.

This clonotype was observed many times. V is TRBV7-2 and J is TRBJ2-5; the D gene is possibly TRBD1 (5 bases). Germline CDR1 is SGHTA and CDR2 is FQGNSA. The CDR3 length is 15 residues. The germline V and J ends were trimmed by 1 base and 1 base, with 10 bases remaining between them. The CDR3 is CASSLESQGQETQYF. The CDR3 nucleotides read TGTGCCAGCAGCTTAGAATCCCAGGGCCAAGAGACCCAGTACTTC. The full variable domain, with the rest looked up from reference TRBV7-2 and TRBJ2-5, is GAGVSQSPSNKVTEKGKDVELRCDPISGHTALYWYRQSLGQGLEFLIYFQGNSAPDKSGLPSDRFSAERTGGSVSTLTIQRTQQEDSAVYLCASSLESQGQETQYFGPGTRLLVL.

The CDR3 coding sequence is TGTGCCAGCATCCCGACTGGTTGGACCGGGGAGCTGTTTTTT. This translates into CASIPTGWTGELFF. The chain employs TRBV27 and TRBJ2-2; D is ambiguous. Germline lookup yields CDR1 MNHEY and CDR2 SMNVEV (reference sequence). CDR3 length: 14 residues. V was pared by 7 bases and J by 5 bases, with 14 bases between.

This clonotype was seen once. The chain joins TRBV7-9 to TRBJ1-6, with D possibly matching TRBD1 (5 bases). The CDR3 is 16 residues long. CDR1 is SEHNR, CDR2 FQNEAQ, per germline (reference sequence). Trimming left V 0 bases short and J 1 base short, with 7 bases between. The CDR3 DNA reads TGTGCCAGCAGCTTAGCTCGGGGGTCCTATAATTCACCCCTCCACTTT. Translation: CASSLARGSYNSPLHF.

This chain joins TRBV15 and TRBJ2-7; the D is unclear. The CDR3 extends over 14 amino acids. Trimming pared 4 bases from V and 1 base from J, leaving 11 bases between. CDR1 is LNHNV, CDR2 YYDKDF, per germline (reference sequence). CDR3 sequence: CATSKGQESYEQYF. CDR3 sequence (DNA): TGTGCCACCAGCAAAGGTCAGGAATCCTACGAGCAGTACTTC. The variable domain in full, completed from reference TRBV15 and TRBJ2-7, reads DAMVIQNPRYQVTQFGKPVTLSCSQTLNHNVMYWYQQKSSQAPKLLFHYYDKDFNNEADTPDNFQSRRPNTSFCFLDIRSPGLGDTAMYLCATSKGQESYEQYFGPGTRLTVT.

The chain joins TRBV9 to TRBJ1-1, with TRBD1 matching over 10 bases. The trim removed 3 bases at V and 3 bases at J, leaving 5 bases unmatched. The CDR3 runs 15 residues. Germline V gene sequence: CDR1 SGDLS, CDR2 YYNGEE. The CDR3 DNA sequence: TGTGCCAGCAGCGCACAGACAGGGGGCCACACTGAAGCTTTCTTT. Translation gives CASSAQTGGHTEAFF.

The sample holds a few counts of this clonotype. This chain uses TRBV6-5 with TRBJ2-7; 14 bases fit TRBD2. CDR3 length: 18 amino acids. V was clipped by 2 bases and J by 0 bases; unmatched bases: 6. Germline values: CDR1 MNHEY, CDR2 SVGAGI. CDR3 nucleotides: TGTGCCAGCAGTTACCAGGGACTAGCGGGGGCCCACTCCTACGAGCAGTACTTC. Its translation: CASSYQGLAGAHSYEQYF.

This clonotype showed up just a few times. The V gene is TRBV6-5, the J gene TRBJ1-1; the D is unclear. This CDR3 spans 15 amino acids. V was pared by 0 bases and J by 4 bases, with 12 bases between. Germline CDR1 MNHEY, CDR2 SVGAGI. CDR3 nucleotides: TGTGCCAGCAGTTACTCGATTTCGGGTGCCACTGAAGCTTTCTTT. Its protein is CASSYSISGATEAFF.

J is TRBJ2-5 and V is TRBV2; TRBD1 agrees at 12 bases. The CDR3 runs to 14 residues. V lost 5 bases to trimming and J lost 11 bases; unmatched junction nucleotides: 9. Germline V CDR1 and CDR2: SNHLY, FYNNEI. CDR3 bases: TGTGCCAGCAGTCAAGGGACAGGGGGCTATGGACAGTACTTC. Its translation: CASSQGTGGYGQYF.

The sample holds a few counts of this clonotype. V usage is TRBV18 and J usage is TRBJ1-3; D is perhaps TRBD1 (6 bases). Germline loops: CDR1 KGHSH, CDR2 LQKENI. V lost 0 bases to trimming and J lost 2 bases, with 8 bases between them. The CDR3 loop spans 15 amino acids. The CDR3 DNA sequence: TGTGCCAGCTCACCACCTTCAGGGGCTGGAAACACCATATATTTT. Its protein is CASSPPSGAGNTIYF.

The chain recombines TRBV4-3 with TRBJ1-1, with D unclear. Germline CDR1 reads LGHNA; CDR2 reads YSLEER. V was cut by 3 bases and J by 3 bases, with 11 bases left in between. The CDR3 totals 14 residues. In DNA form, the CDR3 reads TGCGCCAGCAGCCAGGACTCTGAGGACACTGAAGCTTTCTTT. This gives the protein CASSQDSEDTEAFF.

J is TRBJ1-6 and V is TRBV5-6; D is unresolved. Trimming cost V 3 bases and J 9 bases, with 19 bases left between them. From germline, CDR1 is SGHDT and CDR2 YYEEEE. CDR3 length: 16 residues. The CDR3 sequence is CASSSQYTRIFSPLHF. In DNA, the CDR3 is TGTGCCAGCAGCTCCCAATACACCCGGATATTTTCACCCCTCCACTTT.

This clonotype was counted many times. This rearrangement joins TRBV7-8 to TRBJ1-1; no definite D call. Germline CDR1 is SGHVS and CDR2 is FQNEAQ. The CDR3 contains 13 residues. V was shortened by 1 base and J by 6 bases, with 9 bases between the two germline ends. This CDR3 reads CASSLVSLPEAFF. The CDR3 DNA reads TGTGCCAGCAGCTTAGTCAGCTTGCCTGAAGCTTTCTTT.

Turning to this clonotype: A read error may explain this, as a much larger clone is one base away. CDR3 coding DNA: TGTGTCAGCAGCCCCATGGCAGAACACACCGGGGAGCTGTTTTTT. This encodes CVSSPMAEHTGELFF. The chain uses TRBV7-2 and TRBJ2-2; D is unresolved. The CDR3 runs to 15 residues. From germline, CDR1 is SGHTA and CDR2 FQGNSA.

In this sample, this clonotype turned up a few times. Here the CDR3 reads CASSFYPGGPYEQYF. For the CDR3, the DNA is TGTGCCAGCAGTTTTTATCCCGGGGGACCGTACGAGCAGTACTTC. The rearrangement uses TRBV27 and TRBJ2-7; D is perhaps TRBD2 (6 bases). CDR1 is MNHEY and CDR2 is SMNVEV in the germline V gene (reference sequence). The V and J ends lost 3 bases and 4 bases respectively, with 16 bases between them. The CDR3 sequence is 15 residues long.

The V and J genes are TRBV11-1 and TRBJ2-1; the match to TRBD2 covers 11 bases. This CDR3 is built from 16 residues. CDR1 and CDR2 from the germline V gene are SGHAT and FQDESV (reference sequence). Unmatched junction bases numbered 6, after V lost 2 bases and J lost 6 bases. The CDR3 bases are TGTGCCAGCAGCTTAACGGGACTAGCGGACTTCAATGAGCAGTTCTTC. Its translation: CASSLTGLADFNEQFF.

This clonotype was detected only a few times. CDR3 amino acids: CASSFIGYEQYF. The CDR3 nucleotides read TGTGCCAGCAGCTTTATAGGGTACGAGCAGTACTTC. The V and J genes are TRBV7-2 and TRBJ2-7, with D unclear. In germline, CDR1 is SGHTA, CDR2 FQGNSA. Trimming took off 3 bases at V and 4 bases at J, with 7 bases between the two ends. The CDR3 is made up of 12 amino acids.

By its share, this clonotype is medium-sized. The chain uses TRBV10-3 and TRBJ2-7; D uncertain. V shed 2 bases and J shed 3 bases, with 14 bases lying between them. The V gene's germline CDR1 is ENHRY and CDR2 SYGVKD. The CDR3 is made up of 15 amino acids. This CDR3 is CAISEPSDPYYEQYF. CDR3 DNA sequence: TGTGCCATCAGTGAGCCCTCGGATCCGTACTACGAGCAGTACTTC.

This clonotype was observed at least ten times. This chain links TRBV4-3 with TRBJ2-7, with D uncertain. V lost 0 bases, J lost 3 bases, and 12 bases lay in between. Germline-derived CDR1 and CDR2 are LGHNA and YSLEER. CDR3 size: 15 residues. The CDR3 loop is CASSQDFSSLYEQYF. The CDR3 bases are TGCGCCAGCAGCCAAGATTTTTCTAGTCTCTACGAGCAGTACTTC.

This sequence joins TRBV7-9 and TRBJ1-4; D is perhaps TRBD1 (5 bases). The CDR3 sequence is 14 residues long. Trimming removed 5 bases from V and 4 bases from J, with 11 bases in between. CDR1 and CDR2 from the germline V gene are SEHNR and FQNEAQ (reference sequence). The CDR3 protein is CASSNRDRNEKLFF. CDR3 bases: TGTGCCAGCAGCAACCGGGACCGTAATGAAAAACTGTTTTTT.